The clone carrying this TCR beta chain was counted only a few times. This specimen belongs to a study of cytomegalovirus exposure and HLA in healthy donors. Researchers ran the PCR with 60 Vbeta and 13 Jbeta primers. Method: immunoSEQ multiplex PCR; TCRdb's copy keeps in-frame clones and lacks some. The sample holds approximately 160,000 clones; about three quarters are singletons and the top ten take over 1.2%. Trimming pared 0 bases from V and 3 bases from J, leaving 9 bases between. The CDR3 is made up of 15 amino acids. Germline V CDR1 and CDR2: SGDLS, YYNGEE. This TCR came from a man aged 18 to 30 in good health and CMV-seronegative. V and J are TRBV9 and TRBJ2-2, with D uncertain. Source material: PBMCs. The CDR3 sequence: CASSVGASHTGELFF. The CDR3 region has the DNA TGTGCCAGCAGCGTAGGGGCGAGTCACACCGGGGAGCTGTTTTTT. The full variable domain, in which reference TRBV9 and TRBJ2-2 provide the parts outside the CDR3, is DSGVTQTPKHLITATGQRVTLRCSPRSGDLSVYWYQQSLDQGLQFLIQYYNGEERAKGNILERFSAQQFPDLHSELNLSSLELGDSALYFCASSVGASHTGELFFGEGSRLTVL.